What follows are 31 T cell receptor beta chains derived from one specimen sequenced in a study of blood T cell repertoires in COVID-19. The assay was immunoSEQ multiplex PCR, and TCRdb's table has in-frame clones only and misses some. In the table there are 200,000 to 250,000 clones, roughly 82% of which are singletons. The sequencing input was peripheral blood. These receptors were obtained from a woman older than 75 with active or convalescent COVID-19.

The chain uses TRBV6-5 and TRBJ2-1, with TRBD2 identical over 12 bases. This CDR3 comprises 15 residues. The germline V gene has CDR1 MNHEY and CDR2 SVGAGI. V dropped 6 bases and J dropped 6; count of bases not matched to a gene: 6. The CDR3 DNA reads TGTGCCAGCAGGGTGACTAGCGGGGGAGGCAATGAGCAGTTCTTC. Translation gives CASRVTSGGGNEQFF.

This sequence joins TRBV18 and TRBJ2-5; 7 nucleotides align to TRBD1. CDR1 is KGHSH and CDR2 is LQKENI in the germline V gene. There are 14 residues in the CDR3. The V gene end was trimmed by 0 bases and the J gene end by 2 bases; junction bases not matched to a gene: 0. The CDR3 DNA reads TGTGCCAGCTCACCACCGGGACAGCAAGAGACCCAGTACTTC. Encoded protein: CASSPPGQQETQYF.

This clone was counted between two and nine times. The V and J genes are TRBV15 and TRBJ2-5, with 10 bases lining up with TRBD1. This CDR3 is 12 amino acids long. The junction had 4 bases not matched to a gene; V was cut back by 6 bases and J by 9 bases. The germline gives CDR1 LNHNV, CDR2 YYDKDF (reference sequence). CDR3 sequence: CATSPDRGAQYF. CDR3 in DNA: TGTGCCACCAGTCCGGACAGGGGGGCCCAGTACTTC.

The CDR3 region is CASSSGGAGELFF. DNA for the CDR3: TGCGCCAGCAGCTCGGGGGGTGCCGGGGAGCTGTTTTTT. The V and J genes are TRBV5-1 and TRBJ2-2, with TRBD2 identical over 7 bases. Trimming cost V 3 bases and J 6 bases; bases outside gene matches: 2. Germline loops: CDR1 SGHRS, CDR2 YFSETQ. This CDR3 has 13 amino acids.

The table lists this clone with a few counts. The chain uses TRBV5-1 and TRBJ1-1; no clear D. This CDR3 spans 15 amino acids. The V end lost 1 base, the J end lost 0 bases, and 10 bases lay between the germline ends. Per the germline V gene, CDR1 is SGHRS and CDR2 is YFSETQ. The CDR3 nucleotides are TGCGCCAGCAGCTTGTTCGGGGAACTGAACACTGAAGCTTTCTTT. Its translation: CASSLFGELNTEAFF.

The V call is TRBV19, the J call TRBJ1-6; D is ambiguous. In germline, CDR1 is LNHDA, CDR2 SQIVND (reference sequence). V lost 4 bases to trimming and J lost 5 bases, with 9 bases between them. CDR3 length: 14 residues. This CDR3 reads CASSNRENNSPLHF. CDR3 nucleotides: TGTGCCAGTAGTAACCGGGAAAATAATTCACCCCTCCACTTT. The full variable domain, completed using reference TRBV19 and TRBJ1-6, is DGGITQSPKYLFRKEGQNVTLSCEQNLNHDAMYWYRQDPGQGLRLIYYSQIVNDFQKGDIAEGYSVSREKKESFPLTVTSAQKNPTAFYLCASSNRENNSPLHFGNGTRLTVT.

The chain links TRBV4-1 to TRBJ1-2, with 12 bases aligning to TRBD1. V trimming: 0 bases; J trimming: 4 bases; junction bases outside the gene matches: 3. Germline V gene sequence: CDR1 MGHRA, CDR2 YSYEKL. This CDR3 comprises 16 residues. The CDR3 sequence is CASSQEGQGAAYGYTF. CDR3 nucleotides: TGCGCCAGCAGCCAAGAGGGACAGGGGGCGGCCTATGGCTACACCTTC.

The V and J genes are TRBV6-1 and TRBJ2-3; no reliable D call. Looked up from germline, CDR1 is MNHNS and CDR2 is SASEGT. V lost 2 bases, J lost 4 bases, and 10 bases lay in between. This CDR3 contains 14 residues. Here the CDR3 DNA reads TGTGCCAGCAGTGAACCAGGAAGGTCAGATACGCAGTATTTT. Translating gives CASSEPGRSDTQYF.

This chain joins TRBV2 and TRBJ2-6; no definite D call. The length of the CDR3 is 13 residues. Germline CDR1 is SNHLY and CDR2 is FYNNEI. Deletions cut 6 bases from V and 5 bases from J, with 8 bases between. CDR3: CASRSDRANVLTF. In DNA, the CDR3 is TGTGCCAGCAGGTCCGACAGGGCCAACGTCCTGACTTTC.

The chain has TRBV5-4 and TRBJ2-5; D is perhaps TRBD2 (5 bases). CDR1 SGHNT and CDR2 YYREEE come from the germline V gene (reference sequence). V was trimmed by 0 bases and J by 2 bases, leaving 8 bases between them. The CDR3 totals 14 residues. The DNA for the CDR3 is TGTGCCAGCAGCTTGGGGACTCAGCAAGAGACCCAGTACTTC. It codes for CASSLGTQQETQYF.

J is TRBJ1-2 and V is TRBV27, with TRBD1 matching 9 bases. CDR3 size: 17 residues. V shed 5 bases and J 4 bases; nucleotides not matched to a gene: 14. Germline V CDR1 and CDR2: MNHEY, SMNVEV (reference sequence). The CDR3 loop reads CASSLKPGQGLVYGYTF. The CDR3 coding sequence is TGTGCCAGCAGTCTAAAACCGGGACAGGGATTGGTCTATGGCTACACCTTC.

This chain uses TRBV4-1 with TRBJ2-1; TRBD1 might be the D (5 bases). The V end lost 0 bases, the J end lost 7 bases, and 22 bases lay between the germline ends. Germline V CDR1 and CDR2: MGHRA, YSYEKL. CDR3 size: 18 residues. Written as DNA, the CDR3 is TGCGCCAGCAGCCAAGATTGGAGCAGCTATACTGGGGCTAATGAGCAGTTCTTC. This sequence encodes CASSQDWSSYTGANEQFF.

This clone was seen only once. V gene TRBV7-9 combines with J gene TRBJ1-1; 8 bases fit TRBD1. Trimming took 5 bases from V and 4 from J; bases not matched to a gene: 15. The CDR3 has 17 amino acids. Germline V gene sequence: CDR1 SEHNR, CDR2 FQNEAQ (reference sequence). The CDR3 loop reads CASSTQGGVTPSTEAFF. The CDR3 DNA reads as TGTGCCAGCAGCACACAGGGGGGAGTGACGCCAAGCACTGAAGCTTTCTTT.

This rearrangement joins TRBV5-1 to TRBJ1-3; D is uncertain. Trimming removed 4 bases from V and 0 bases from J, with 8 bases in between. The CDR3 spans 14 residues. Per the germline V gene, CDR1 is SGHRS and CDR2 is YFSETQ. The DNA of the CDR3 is TGCGCCAGCAGCCAGGCGATCTCTGGAAACACCATATATTTT. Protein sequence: CASSQAISGNTIYF.

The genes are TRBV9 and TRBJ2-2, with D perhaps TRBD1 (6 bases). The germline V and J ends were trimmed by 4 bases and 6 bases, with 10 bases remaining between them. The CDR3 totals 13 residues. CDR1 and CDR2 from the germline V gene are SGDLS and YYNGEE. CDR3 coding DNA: TGTGCCAGCAGCCAGGGGAATGCCGGGGAGCTGTTTTTT. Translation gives CASSQGNAGELFF.

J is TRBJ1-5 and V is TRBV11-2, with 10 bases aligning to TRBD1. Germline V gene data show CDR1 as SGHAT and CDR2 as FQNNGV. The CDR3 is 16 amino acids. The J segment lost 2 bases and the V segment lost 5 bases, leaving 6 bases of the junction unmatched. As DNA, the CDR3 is TGTGCCAGCAGCCTTGGGACAGGGGCGGGCAATCAGCCCCAGCATTTT. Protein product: CASSLGTGAGNQPQHF.

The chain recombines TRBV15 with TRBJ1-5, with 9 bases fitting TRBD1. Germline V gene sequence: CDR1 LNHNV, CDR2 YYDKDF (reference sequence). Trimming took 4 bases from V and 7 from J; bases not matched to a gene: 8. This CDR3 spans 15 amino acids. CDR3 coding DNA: TGTGCCACCAGCAAGGACAGGGGAGTATGGCAGCCCCAGCATTTT. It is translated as CATSKDRGVWQPQHF.

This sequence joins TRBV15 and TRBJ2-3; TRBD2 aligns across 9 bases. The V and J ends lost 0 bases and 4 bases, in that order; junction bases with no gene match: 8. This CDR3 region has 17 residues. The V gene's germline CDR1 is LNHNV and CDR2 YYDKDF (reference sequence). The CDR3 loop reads CATSRDVGGGASDTQYF. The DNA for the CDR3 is TGTGCCACCAGCAGAGATGTGGGCGGGGGGGCCTCAGATACGCAGTATTTT.

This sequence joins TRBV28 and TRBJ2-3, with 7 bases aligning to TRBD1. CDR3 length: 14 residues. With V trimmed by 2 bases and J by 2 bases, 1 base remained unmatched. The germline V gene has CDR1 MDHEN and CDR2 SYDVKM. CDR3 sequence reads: CASSLGTVTDTQYF. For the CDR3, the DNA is TGTGCCAGCAGTTTAGGGACAGTCACAGATACGCAGTATTTT. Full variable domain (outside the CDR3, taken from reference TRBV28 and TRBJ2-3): DVKVTQSSRYLVKRTGEKVFLECVQDMDHENMFWYRQDPGLGLRLIYFSYDVKMKEKGDIPEGYSVSREKKERFSLILESASTNQTSMYLCASSLGTVTDTQYFGPGTRLTVL.

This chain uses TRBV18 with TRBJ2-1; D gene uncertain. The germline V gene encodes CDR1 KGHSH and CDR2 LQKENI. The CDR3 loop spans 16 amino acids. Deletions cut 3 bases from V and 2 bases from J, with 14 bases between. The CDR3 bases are TGTGCCAGCTCACCCAGTCCACCTTTGGCCTACAATGAGCAGTTCTTC. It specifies CASSPSPPLAYNEQFF.

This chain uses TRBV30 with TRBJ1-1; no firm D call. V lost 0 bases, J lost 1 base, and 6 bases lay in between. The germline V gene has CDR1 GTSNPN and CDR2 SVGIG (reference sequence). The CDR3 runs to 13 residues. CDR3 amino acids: CAWSVGANTEAFF. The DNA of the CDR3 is TGTGCCTGGAGTGTGGGAGCGAACACTGAAGCTTTCTTT.

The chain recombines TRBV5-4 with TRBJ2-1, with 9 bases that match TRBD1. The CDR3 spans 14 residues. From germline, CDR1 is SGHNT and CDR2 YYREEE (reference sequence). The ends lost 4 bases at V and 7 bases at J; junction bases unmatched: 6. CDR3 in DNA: TGTGCCAGCAGCGCCGCGGACAGGGGAAATGAGCAGTTCTTC. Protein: CASSAADRGNEQFF.

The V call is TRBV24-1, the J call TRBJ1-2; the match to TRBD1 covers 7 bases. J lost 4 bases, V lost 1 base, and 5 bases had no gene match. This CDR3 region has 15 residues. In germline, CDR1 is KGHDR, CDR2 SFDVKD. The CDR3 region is CATSDFPRDSYGYTF. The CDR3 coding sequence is TGTGCCACCAGTGATTTTCCCCGGGACAGCTATGGCTACACCTTC.

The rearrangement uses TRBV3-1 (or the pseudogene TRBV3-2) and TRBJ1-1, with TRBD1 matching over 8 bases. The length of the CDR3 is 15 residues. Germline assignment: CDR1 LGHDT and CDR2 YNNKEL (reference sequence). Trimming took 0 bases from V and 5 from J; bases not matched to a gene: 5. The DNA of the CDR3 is TGTGCCAGCAGCCAAGATCAGGGGGCATGGACTGAAGCTTTCTTT. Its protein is CASSQDQGAWTEAFF.

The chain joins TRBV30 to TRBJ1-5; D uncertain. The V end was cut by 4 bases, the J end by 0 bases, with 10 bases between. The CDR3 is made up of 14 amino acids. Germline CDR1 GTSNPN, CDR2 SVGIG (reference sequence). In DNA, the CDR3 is TGTGCCTGGAACAGTGTAAATAGCAATCAGCCCCAGCATTTT. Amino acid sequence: CAWNSVNSNQPQHF.

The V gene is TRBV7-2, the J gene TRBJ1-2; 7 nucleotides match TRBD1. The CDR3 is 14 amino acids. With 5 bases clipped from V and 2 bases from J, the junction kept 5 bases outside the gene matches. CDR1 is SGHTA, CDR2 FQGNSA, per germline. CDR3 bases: TGTGCCAGCAGCGCCCACAGGGGCAACTATGGCTACACCTTC. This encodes CASSAHRGNYGYTF. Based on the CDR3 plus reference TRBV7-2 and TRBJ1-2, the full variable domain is GAGVSQSPSNKVTEKGKDVELRCDPISGHTALYWYRQSLGQGLEFLIYFQGNSAPDKSGLPSDRFSAERTGGSVSTLTIQRTQQEDSAVYLCASSAHRGNYGYTFGSGTRLTVV.

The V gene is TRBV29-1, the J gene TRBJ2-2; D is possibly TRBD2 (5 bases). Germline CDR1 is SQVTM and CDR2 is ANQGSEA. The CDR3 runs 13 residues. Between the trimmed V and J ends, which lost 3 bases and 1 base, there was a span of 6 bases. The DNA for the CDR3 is TGCAGCGTTGAGGAGGAGAACACCGGGGAGCTGTTTTTT. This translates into CSVEEENTGELFF.

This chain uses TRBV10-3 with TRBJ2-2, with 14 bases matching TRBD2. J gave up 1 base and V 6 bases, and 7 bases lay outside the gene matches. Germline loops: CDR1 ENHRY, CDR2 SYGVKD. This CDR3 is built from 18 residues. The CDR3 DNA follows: TGTGCCATCAGCCGCACGGGACTAGCGGGGGTGAACACCGGGGAGCTGTTTTTT. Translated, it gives CAISRTGLAGVNTGELFF.

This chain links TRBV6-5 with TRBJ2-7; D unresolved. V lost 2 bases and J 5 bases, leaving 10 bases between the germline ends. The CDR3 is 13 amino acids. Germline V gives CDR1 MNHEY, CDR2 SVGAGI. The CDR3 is CASSYTAAHEQYF. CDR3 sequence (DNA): TGTGCCAGCAGTTACACAGCTGCCCACGAGCAGTACTTC.

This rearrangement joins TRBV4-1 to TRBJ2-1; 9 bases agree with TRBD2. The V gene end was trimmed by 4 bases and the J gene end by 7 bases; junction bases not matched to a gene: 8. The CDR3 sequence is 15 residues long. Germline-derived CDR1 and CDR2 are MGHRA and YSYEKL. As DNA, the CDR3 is TGCGCCAGCAGCCTGGCCAGCGGGAGGATAAATGAGCAGTTCTTC. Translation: CASSLASGRINEQFF.

CDR3 in amino acids: CASRSGDSIDEKLFF. The CDR3, as DNA: TGTGCCAGCAGGTCGGGGGACAGTATAGATGAAAAACTGTTTTTT. J is TRBJ1-4 and V is TRBV6-5; 7 bases align to TRBD1. The CDR3 runs 15 residues. The V gene end was trimmed by 6 bases and the J gene end by 6 bases; junction bases not matched to a gene: 10. Germline-derived CDR1 and CDR2 are MNHEY and SVGAGI.